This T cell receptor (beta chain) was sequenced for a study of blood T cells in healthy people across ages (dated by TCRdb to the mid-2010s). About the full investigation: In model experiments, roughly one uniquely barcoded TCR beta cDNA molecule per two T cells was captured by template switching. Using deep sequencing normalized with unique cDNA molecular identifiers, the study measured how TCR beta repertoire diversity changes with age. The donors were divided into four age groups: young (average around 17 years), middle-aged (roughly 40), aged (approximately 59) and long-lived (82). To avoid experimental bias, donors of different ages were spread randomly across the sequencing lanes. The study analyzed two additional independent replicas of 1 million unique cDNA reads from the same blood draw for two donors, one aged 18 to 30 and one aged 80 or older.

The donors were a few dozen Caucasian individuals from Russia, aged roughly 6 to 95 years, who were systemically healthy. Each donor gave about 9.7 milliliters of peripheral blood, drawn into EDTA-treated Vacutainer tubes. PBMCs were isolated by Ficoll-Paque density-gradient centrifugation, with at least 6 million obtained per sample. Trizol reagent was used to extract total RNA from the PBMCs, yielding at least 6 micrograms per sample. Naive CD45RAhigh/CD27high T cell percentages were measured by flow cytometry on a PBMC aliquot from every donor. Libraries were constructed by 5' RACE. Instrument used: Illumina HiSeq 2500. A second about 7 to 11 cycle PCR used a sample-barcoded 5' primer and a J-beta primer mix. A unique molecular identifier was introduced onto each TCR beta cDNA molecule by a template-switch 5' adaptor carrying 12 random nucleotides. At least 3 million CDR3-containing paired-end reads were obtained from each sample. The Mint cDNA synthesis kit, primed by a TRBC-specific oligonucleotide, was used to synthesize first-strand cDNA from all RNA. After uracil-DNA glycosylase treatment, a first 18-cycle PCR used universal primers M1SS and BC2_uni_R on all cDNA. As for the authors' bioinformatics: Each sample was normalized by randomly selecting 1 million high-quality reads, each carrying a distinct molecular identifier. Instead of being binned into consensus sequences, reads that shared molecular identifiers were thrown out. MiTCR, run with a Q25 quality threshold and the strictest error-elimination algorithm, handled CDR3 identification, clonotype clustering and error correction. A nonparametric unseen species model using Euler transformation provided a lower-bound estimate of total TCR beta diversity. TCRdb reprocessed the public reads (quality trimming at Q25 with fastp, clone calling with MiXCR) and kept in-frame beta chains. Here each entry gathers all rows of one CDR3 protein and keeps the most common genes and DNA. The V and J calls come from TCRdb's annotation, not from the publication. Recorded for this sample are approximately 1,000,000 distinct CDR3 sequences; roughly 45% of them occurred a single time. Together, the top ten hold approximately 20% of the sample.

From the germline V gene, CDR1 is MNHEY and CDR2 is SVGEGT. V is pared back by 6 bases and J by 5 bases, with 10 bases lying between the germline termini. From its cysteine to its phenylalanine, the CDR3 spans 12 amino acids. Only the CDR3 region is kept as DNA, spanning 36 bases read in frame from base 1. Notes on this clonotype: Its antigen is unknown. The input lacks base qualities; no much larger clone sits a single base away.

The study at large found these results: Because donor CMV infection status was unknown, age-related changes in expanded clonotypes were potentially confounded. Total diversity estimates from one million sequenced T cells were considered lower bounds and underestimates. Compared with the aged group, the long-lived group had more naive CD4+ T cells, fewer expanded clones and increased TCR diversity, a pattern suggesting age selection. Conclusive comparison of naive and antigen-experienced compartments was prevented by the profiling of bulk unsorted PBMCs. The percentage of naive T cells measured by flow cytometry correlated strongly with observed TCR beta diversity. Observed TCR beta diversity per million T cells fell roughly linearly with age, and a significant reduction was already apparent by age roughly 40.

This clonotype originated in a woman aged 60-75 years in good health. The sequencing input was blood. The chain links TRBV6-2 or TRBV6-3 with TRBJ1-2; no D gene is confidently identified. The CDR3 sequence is CASRTEPYGYTF. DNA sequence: TGTGCCAGCAGGACGGAACCTTATGGCTACACCTTC.